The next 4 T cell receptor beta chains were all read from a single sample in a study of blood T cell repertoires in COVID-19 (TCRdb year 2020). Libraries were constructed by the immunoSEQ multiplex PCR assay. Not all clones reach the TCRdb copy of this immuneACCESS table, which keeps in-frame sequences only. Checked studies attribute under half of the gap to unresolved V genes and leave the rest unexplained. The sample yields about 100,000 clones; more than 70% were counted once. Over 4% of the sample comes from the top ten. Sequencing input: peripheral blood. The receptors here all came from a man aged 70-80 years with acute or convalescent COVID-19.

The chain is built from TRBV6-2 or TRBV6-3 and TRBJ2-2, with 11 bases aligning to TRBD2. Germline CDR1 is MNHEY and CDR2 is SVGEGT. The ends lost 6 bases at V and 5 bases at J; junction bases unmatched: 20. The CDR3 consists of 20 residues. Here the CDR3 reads CASSLNSKQLAGGSTGELFF. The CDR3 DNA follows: TGTGCCAGCAGCTTGAACTCGAAACAGCTAGCGGGGGGTTCTACCGGGGAGCTGTTTTTT.

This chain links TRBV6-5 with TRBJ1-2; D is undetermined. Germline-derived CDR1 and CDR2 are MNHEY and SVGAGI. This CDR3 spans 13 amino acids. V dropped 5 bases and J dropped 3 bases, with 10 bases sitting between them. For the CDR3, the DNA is TGTGCCAGCAGTCTAGACTTGGACTATGGCTACACCTTC. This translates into CASSLDLDYGYTF.

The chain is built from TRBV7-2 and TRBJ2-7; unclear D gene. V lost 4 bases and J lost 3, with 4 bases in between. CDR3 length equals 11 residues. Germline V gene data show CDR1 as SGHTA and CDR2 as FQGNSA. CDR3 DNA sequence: TGTGCCAGCAGCTACATCTACGAGCAGTACTTC. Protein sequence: CASSYIYEQYF. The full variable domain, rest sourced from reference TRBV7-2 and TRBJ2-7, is GAGVSQSPSNKVTEKGKDVELRCDPISGHTALYWYRQSLGQGLEFLIYFQGNSAPDKSGLPSDRFSAERTGGSVSTLTIQRTQQEDSAVYLCASSYIYEQYFGPGTRLTVT.

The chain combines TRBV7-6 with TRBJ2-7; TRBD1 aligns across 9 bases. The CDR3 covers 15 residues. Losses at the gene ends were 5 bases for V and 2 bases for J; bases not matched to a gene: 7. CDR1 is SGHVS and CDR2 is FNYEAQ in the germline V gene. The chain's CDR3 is CASSPAGTGPYEQYF. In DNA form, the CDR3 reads TGTGCCAGCAGCCCAGCCGGGACAGGGCCCTACGAGCAGTACTTC.